These T cell receptor beta chains were read from a single sample in a study of blood T cells in healthy people across ages. TCRdb re-called the 5' RACE reads with MiXCR, one entry per CDR3 protein. The sample carries roughly 800,000 distinct CDR3 sequences, about 37% recorded once. The specimen sequenced was blood. The receptors originated from a man aged 18 to 35 in good health. The CDR3 runs from the conserved cysteine through the conserved F or W. Each record gives: J gene, D gene, clone size, V gene, CDR3 protein, CDR3 DNA. The D gene is left open where the match is weak. Clone size is stated in some rows and not others, as once, few, many or a class when expanded.

J gene: TRBJ1-2
D gene: TRBD1
clone size: many
V gene: TRBV10-3
CDR3 protein: CAISGQGVNYGYTF
CDR3 DNA: TGTGCCATCAGTGGTCAGGGGGTGAACTATGGCTACACCTTC

J gene: TRBJ1-2
D gene: .
clone size: many
V gene: TRBV5-1
CDR3 protein: CASSPDGTDSGYTF
CDR3 DNA: TGCGCCAGCAGCCCGGACGGAACAGATAGTGGCTACACCTTC

J gene: TRBJ1-2
D gene: TRBD1
clone size: few
V gene: TRBV6-5
CDR3 protein: CASSYQGADYGYTF
CDR3 DNA: TGTGCCAGCAGTTATCAGGGGGCGGACTATGGCTACACCTTC

J gene: TRBJ1-5
D gene: .
clone size: few
V gene: TRBV6-2/TRBV6-3
CDR3 protein: CASSYWDETQPQHF
CDR3 DNA: TGTGCCAGCAGTTACTGGGACGAAACTCAGCCCCAGCATTTT

J gene: TRBJ2-7
D gene: TRBD1
clone size: few
V gene: TRBV7-7
CDR3 protein: CASSHQPLGTGIHNEQYF
CDR3 DNA: TGTGCTAGCAGCCACCAACCTCTCGGGACAGGGATCCACAATGAGCAGTACTTC

J gene: TRBJ1-1
D gene: .
clone size: .
V gene: TRBV19
CDR3 protein: CASSIVAPRREDTEAFF
CDR3 DNA: TGTGCCAGTAGTATAGTAGCCCCGAGGAGGGAGGACACTGAAGCTTTCTTT

J gene: TRBJ2-7
D gene: TRBD1
clone size: few
V gene: TRBV27
CDR3 protein: CASRLKDRIAGQGVYEQYF
CDR3 DNA: TGTGCCAGCAGACTAAAGGATCGGATCGCAGGACAGGGTGTTTACGAGCAGTACTTC

J gene: TRBJ1-1
D gene: .
clone size: .
V gene: TRBV7-9
CDR3 protein: CASSQQGVRNTEAFF
CDR3 DNA: TGTGCCAGCAGCCAGCAAGGAGTACGGAACACTGAAGCTTTCTTT

J gene: TRBJ1-2
D gene: .
clone size: .
V gene: TRBV20-1
CDR3 protein: CSASADYGYTF
CDR3 DNA: TGCAGTGCTTCCGCGGACTATGGCTACACCTTC

J gene: TRBJ1-4
D gene: .
clone size: few
V gene: TRBV2
CDR3 protein: CASKEGIEKLFF
CDR3 DNA: TGTGCCAGCAAGGAGGGGATCGAAAAACTGTTTTTT

J gene: TRBJ2-7
D gene: .
clone size: .
V gene: TRBV12-3/TRBV12-4
CDR3 protein: CASSLYFPSTYEQYF
CDR3 DNA: TGTGCCAGCAGTTTATATTTCCCCTCCACCTACGAGCAGTACTTC

J gene: TRBJ2-5
D gene: .
clone size: .
V gene: TRBV5-1
CDR3 protein: CASSIEQETQYF
CDR3 DNA: TGCGCCAGCAGCATCGAGCAAGAGACCCAGTACTTC

J gene: TRBJ1-1
D gene: .
clone size: .
V gene: TRBV20-1
CDR3 protein: CSASGEGGTEAFF
CDR3 DNA: TGCAGTGCTAGTGGGGAGGGCGGGACTGAAGCTTTCTTT

J gene: TRBJ2-5
D gene: .
clone size: .
V gene: TRBV12-3/TRBV12-4
CDR3 protein: CASSLAGPMETQYF
CDR3 DNA: TGTGCCAGCAGTTTGGCAGGGCCGATGGAGACCCAGTACTTC

J gene: TRBJ2-7
D gene: TRBD2
clone size: once
V gene: TRBV18
CDR3 protein: CASSPGLAYNEQYF
CDR3 DNA: TGTGCCAGCTCCCCGGGACTAGCTTACAATGAGCAGTACTTC

J gene: TRBJ2-5
D gene: .
clone size: .
V gene: TRBV6-1
CDR3 protein: CASSPLQGFQETQYF
CDR3 DNA: TGTGCCAGCAGTCCTCTTCAGGGATTCCAAGAGACCCAGTACTTC

J gene: TRBJ2-5
D gene: .
clone size: .
V gene: TRBV28
CDR3 protein: CASSFRGANQETQYF
CDR3 DNA: TGTGCCAGCAGTTTTCGGGGGGCGAATCAAGAGACCCAGTACTTC

J gene: TRBJ2-3
D gene: .
clone size: many
V gene: TRBV9
CDR3 protein: CASSARQRTDTQYF
CDR3 DNA: TGTGCCAGCAGCGCCCGACAGCGCACAGATACGCAGTATTTT

J gene: TRBJ2-1
D gene: TRBD2
clone size: .
V gene: TRBV2
CDR3 protein: CASTGTGGTLGNEQFF
CDR3 DNA: TGTGCCAGCACCGGTACGGGGGGAACACTTGGCAATGAGCAGTTCTTC

J gene: TRBJ2-7
D gene: .
clone size: .
V gene: TRBV14
CDR3 protein: CASSQEMSDEQYF
CDR3 DNA: TGTGCCAGCAGCCAAGAAATGTCGGACGAGCAGTACTTC

J gene: TRBJ1-1
D gene: .
clone size: .
V gene: TRBV12-3/TRBV12-4
CDR3 protein: CASSGGGLSYTEAFF
CDR3 DNA: TGTGCCAGCAGTGGGGGGGGGCTGAGTTACACTGAAGCTTTCTTT

J gene: TRBJ2-7
D gene: .
clone size: few
V gene: TRBV14
CDR3 protein: CASSQVFGRSYNEQYF
CDR3 DNA: TGTGCCAGCAGCCAAGTCTTTGGGAGATCCTACAATGAGCAGTACTTC

J gene: TRBJ2-3
D gene: .
clone size: .
V gene: TRBV19
CDR3 protein: CASSDRGSNTDTQYF
CDR3 DNA: TGTGCCAGTAGCGATCGCGGCAGCAACACAGATACGCAGTATTTT

J gene: TRBJ2-1
D gene: TRBD1
clone size: .
V gene: TRBV5-6
CDR3 protein: CASTHWDRGANEQFF
CDR3 DNA: TGTGCCAGCACCCATTGGGACAGGGGTGCGAATGAGCAGTTCTTC

J gene: TRBJ1-1
D gene: .
clone size: many
V gene: TRBV7-2
CDR3 protein: CASSPGPATEAFF
CDR3 DNA: TGTGCCAGCAGCCCTGGACCCGCGACTGAAGCTTTCTTT

J gene: TRBJ1-2
D gene: .
clone size: .
V gene: TRBV12-3/TRBV12-4
CDR3 protein: CASSPTPGGYTF
CDR3 DNA: TGTGCCAGCAGCCCCACGCCGGGTGGCTACACCTTC